The clone carrying this TCR beta chain was detected many times. Germline values: CDR1 DFQATT, CDR2 SNEGSKA (reference sequence). The J segment lost 6 bases and the V segment lost 3 bases, leaving 3 bases of the junction unmatched. This CDR3 has 12 amino acids. This entry comes from a study of human T cells and chemical hapten exposure. The library gave individual cDNA molecules unique molecular identifiers. Authors' processing steps: From roughly 23,000 to 640,000 TCRs were found per sample, with a median of around 96,000. TCRdb called the 5' RACE reads again in MiXCR, with one record for every CDR3 protein. The V and J calls, along with clone size, are taken from TCRdb and not from the paper's own processing. Here the sample spans 130,000 or so distinct CDR3 sequences, approximately 4% being singletons. Extraction yielded total RNA from whole blood (unfractionated).

This receptor was obtained from a female donor in good health. The rearrangement uses TRBV20-1 and TRBJ1-1; 8 nucleotides line up with TRBD1. The CDR3 sequence: CSARQGAAEAFF. CDR3 DNA sequence: TGCAGTGCTAGGCAGGGGGCGGCTGAAGCTTTCTTT.